This paragraph covers one T cell receptor (beta chain) sequence. Antigen unknown. One end of the junction is discordant with germline, which a read error may explain. This entry is derived from a study of T cell repertoires in cytomegalovirus infection. Study overall: Well-studied HLA-B-restricted CMV epitopes were used in the study alongside recently identified HLA-C-restricted ones. From public TCR beta signatures came an indication of both CMV infection and matching HLA type.

Germline-derived CDR1 and CDR2 are SGHVS and FNYEAQ. The CDR3 extends over 15 amino acids. MiXCR was run by TCRdb on the reads, yielding one entry per CDR3 protein. The sample comprises 650,000 to 900,000 distinct CDR3 sequences, less than 35% of which are singletons, and around 12% rests with the top ten. The chain carries TRBV7-6 and TRBJ2-5, with a tentative D call TRBD2 (6 bases). This receptor was identified in a human donor in good health (CMV status not recorded). Some clones in this sample may be carry-over from other donors' samples. The source material was cultured CD8+ T cells from PBMCs, sampled from culture after CMV antigen stimulation. The CDR3 region has the DNA TGTGCCAGCAGCTCCACCCGGGGGAGTGACGAGACCCAGTACTTT. Residues: CASSSTRGSDETQYF. The full variable domain, rest sourced from reference TRBV7-6 and TRBJ2-5, is GAGVSQSPRYKVTKRGQDVALRCDPISGHVSLYWYRQALGQGPEFLTYFNYEAQQDKSGLPNDRFSAERPEGSISTLTIQRTEQRDSAMYRCASSSTRGSDETQYFGPGTRLLVL.